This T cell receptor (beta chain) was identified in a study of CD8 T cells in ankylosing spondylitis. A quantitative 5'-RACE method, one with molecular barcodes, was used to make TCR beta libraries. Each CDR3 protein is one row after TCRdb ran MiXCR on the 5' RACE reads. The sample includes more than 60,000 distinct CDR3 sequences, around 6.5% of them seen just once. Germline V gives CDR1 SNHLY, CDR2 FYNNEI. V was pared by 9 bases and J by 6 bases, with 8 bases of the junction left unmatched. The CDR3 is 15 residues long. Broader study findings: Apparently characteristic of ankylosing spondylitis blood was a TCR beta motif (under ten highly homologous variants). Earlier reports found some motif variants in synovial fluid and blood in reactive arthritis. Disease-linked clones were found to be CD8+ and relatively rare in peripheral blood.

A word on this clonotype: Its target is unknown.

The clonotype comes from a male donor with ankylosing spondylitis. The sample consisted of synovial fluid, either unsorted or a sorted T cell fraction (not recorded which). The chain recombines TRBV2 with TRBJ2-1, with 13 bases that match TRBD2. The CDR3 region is CARAEGLAGVNEQFF. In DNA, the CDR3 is TGTGCCAGAGCTGAAGGACTAGCGGGAGTCAATGAGCAGTTCTTC.